The 25 T cell receptor beta chains given below trace back to one sample, sequenced in a study of cytomegalovirus exposure and HLA in healthy donors. PCR used 60 Vbeta primers and 13 Jbeta primers. Data came from immunoSEQ multiplex PCR; TCRdb stores just in-frame clones and leaves some out. The profile shows more than 150,000 clones, around 80% of them singletons. The sequencing sample was made of PBMCs. These receptors came from a girl aged 10 to 17 in good health and CMV-seropositive.

The V call is TRBV2, the J call TRBJ2-1; D remains ambiguous. The CDR3 runs to 13 residues. Germline V lookup: CDR1 SNHLY, CDR2 FYNNEI. V dropped 0 bases and J dropped 7 bases, with 7 bases sitting between them. The CDR3 sequence is CASSEAAWNEQFF. CDR3 DNA sequence: TGTGCCAGCAGTGAAGCCGCGTGGAATGAGCAGTTCTTC.

The chain combines TRBV7-2 with TRBJ2-2; 16 nucleotides align to TRBD2. CDR1 and CDR2 (germline): SGHTA, FQGNSA. J lost 6 bases, V lost 6 bases, and 7 bases had no gene match. This CDR3 has 17 residues. CDR3: CASRKGLAGGPAGELFF. The CDR3 DNA reads as TGTGCCAGCAGAAAGGGACTAGCGGGAGGGCCGGCCGGGGAGCTGTTTTTT. Drawing the rest from reference TRBV7-2 and TRBJ2-2, the complete variable domain is GAGVSQSPSNKVTEKGKDVELRCDPISGHTALYWYRQSLGQGLEFLIYFQGNSAPDKSGLPSDRFSAERTGGSVSTLTIQRTQQEDSAVYLCASRKGLAGGPAGELFFGEGSRLTVL.

The CDR3 is CASSAQDGMNTEAFF. CDR3 nucleotides: TGTGCCAGCAGTGCCCAAGACGGGATGAACACTGAAGCTTTCTTT. This chain uses TRBV6-5 with TRBJ1-1, with D hard to call. The CDR3 length is 15 residues. CDR1 is MNHEY, CDR2 SVGAGI, per germline. V lost 5 bases and J 0 bases, leaving 13 bases between the germline ends.

This clone appeared once. V usage is TRBV19 and J usage is TRBJ2-3; 13 bases align to TRBD2. From germline, CDR1 is LNHDA and CDR2 SQIVND (reference sequence). CDR3 length: 19 residues. Germline trimming cut 3 bases from V and 4 bases from J; bases unmatched to any gene: 13. The DNA for the CDR3 is TGTGCCAGTAGTATCGACCCTGACGGACTAGCGGGAGCGGCAGATACGCAGTATTTT. Its translation is CASSIDPDGLAGAADTQYF.

The chain combines TRBV10-2 with TRBJ2-7; 7 bases are a match to TRBD2. Germline assignment: CDR1 WSHSY and CDR2 SAAADI. The trim removed 6 bases at V and 2 bases at J, leaving 7 bases unmatched. CDR3 length: 14 amino acids. This chain's CDR3 is CASSLLAPAYEQYF. The CDR3 coding sequence is TGCGCCAGCAGCCTACTAGCGCCTGCCTACGAGCAGTACTTC.

This clone was detected only a few times. The chain carries TRBV2 and TRBJ2-1; TRBD2 might be the D (6 bases). Trimming removed 3 bases from V and 8 bases from J, with 8 bases in between. The CDR3 has 12 residues. Germline CDR1 SNHLY, CDR2 FYNNEI. The CDR3 region is CASSDGGDEQFF. Here the CDR3 DNA reads TGTGCCAGCAGTGATGGAGGGGATGAGCAGTTCTTC.

This clone was observed a few times. This chain joins TRBV2 and TRBJ2-5; a weak D match, TRBD1 (5 bases). The CDR3 is 14 residues long. The V gene's germline CDR1 is SNHLY and CDR2 FYNNEI. Trimming removed 5 bases from V and 5 bases from J, with 15 bases in between. CDR3 sequence reads: CASSPTASFETQYF. The CDR3 bases are TGTGCCAGCAGTCCGACAGCCTCCTTTGAGACCCAGTACTTC. Complete variable domain (other parts from reference TRBV2 and TRBJ2-5): EPEVTQTPSHQVTQMGQEVILRCVPISNHLYFYWYRQILGQKVEFLVSFYNNEISEKSEIFDDQFSVERPDGSNFTLKIRSTKLEDSAMYFCASSPTASFETQYFGPGTRLLVL.

The J gene is TRBJ2-6, the V gene TRBV5-8; 12 bases match TRBD1. In germline, CDR1 is SGHTS, CDR2 YDEGEE. The CDR3 has 18 amino acids. V trimming: 4 bases; J trimming: 3 bases; junction bases outside the gene matches: 8. As DNA, the CDR3 is TGTGCCAGCAGCCCGGTGGGACAGGGGGCGTTTGGGGCCAACGTCCTGACTTTC. Translating it yields CASSPVGQGAFGANVLTF. Full variable domain (missing parts from reference TRBV5-8 and TRBJ2-6): EAGVTQSPTHLIKTRGQQATLRCSPISGHTSVYWYQQALGLGLQFLLWYDEGEERNRGNFPPRFSGRQFPNYSSELNVNALELEDSALYLCASSPVGQGAFGANVLTFGAGSRLTVL.

This clone was detected only once. The chain employs TRBV18 and TRBJ1-1; possible D gene TRBD1, 5 bases. The length of the CDR3 is 15 residues. From germline, CDR1 is KGHSH and CDR2 LQKENI. Trimming cost V 5 bases and J 4 bases, with 17 bases left between them. CDR3 DNA sequence: TGTGCCAGCTCAGACCAGGGTTATTGGGGCACTGAAGCTTTCTTT. It encodes CASSDQGYWGTEAFF. The variable domain in full, with the rest retrieved from reference TRBV18 and TRBJ1-1, is NAGVMQNPRHLVRRRGQEARLRCSPMKGHSHVYWYRQLPEEGLKFMVYLQKENIIDESGMPKERFSAEFPKEGPSILRIQQVVRGDSAAYFCASSDQGYWGTEAFFGQGTRLTVV.

The chain recombines TRBV7-9 with TRBJ1-1, with 7 bases lining up with TRBD1. The J segment lost 1 base and the V segment lost 10 bases, leaving 12 bases of the junction unmatched. Germline CDR1 SEHNR, CDR2 FQNEAQ (reference sequence). This CDR3 has 15 amino acids. The CDR3 loop is CATFRDREWNTEAFF. In DNA form, the CDR3 reads TGTGCCACCTTTCGCGACAGGGAATGGAACACTGAAGCTTTCTTT.

This clone showed up just a few times. The rearrangement links TRBV6-5 to TRBJ2-5; D is unclear. Looked up from germline, CDR1 is MNHEY and CDR2 is SVGAGI. The CDR3 has 14 amino acids. Between the trimmed V and J ends, which lost 0 bases and 2 bases, there was a span of 7 bases. CDR3 region: CASSYSPGQETQYF. In DNA, the CDR3 is TGTGCCAGCAGTTACTCCCCCGGGCAAGAGACCCAGTACTTC.

This chain joins TRBV7-9 and TRBJ1-1; D is unclear. There are 13 residues in the CDR3. Germline V gene sequence: CDR1 SEHNR, CDR2 FQNEAQ (reference sequence). Deletions cut 11 bases from V and 5 bases from J, with 18 bases between. The CDR3 reads CALGKRPGTEAFF. CDR3 sequence (DNA): TGTGCCTTGGGGAAGAGGCCGGGGACTGAAGCTTTCTTT. Combining the CDR3 with reference TRBV7-9 and TRBJ1-1 gives the whole variable domain DTGVSQNPRHKITKRGQNVTFRCDPISEHNRLYWYRQTLGQGPEFLTYFQNEAQLEKSRLLSDRFSAERPKGSFSTLEIQRTEQGDSAMYLCALGKRPGTEAFFGQGTRLTVV.

The J gene is TRBJ2-7, the V gene TRBV18, with 11 positions matching TRBD1. Germline values: CDR1 KGHSH, CDR2 LQKENI. The length of the CDR3 is 17 residues. V dropped 6 bases and J dropped 3; count of bases not matched to a gene: 13. The CDR3 nucleotides read TGTGCCAGCTCGGGACAAACCGGACAGGGGGCCGTCTACGAGCAGTACTTC. Translation: CASSGQTGQGAVYEQYF.

The J gene is TRBJ2-7, the V gene TRBV30, with 9 positions matching TRBD1. Germline V gene data show CDR1 as GTSNPN and CDR2 as SVGIG (reference sequence). Losses at the gene ends were 4 bases for V and 3 bases for J; bases not matched to a gene: 4. The CDR3 totals 13 residues. In DNA, the CDR3 is TGTGCCTGGATCAGGGACAGGGACTACGAGCAGTACTTC. Translated, it gives CAWIRDRDYEQYF.

The chain combines TRBV27 with TRBJ2-7; TRBD1 might be the D (6 bases). The CDR3 loop spans 15 amino acids. The germline V gene has CDR1 MNHEY and CDR2 SMNVEV (reference sequence). V was trimmed by 9 bases and J by 6 bases, leaving 24 bases between them. In DNA form, the CDR3 reads TGTGCCAGTAAACCCTACGACAGGCCATCCGGCGAGCAGTACTTC. Its protein is CASKPYDRPSGEQYF.

This chain uses TRBV4-2 with TRBJ2-1, with a weak D call TRBD2 (6 bases). V lost 1 base and J lost 4, with 11 bases in between. Per the germline V gene, CDR1 is LGHNA and CDR2 is YNFKEQ. CDR3 length: 15 amino acids. For the CDR3, the DNA is TGTGCCAGCAGCCAAGGCGGCGGGATATACAATGAGCAGTTCTTC. Protein: CASSQGGGIYNEQFF.

The rearrangement links TRBV5-4 to TRBJ1-2; 11 bases match TRBD1. V lost 1 base and J lost 4; bases outside the gene matches: 6. CDR3 length equals 16 residues. The germline CDR1 and CDR2 sequences are SGHNT and YYREEE (reference sequence). The CDR3: CASSLTDRGPGYGYTF. The CDR3 nucleotides read TGTGCCAGCAGCTTGACGGACAGGGGGCCAGGCTATGGCTACACCTTC.

The V gene is TRBV5-8, the J gene TRBJ1-3, with D unresolved. The V gene lost 1 base and the J gene lost 0 bases, with 8 bases spanning the gap. This CDR3 is 15 amino acids long. Looked up from germline, CDR1 is SGHTS and CDR2 is YDEGEE. The CDR3 loop reads CASSLFGGSGNTIYF. The DNA of the CDR3 is TGTGCCAGCAGCTTGTTCGGAGGCTCTGGAAACACCATATATTTT.

The chain has TRBV30 and TRBJ2-1; 10 bases fit TRBD2. This CDR3 region has 17 residues. Germline-derived CDR1 and CDR2 are GTSNPN and SVGIG (reference sequence). V shed 0 bases and J 7 bases; nucleotides not matched to a gene: 12. CDR3 nucleotides: TGTGCCTGGAGTGTAAACATAGCAGCGGGAGGGCCGAATGAGCAGTTCTTC. This sequence encodes CAWSVNIAAGGPNEQFF.

The V and J genes are TRBV27 and TRBJ2-2; 7 bases are a match to TRBD2. Trimming cost V 2 bases and J 2 bases; bases outside gene matches: 8. The CDR3 contains 17 residues. Germline V gene lookup returns CDR1 MNHEY and CDR2 SMNVEV (reference sequence). The CDR3, as DNA: TGTGCCAGCAGTTTACGCGCCGGGACTACTAACACCGGGGAGCTGTTTTTT. It yields the protein CASSLRAGTTNTGELFF.

This clone was seen only once. The CDR3 reads CASSETTGVHQPQHF. In DNA form, the CDR3 reads TGTGCCAGCAGTGAAACTACAGGGGTCCATCAGCCCCAGCATTTT. The chain employs TRBV25-1 and TRBJ1-5, with TRBD1 matching over 7 bases. Germline CDR1 and CDR2: MGHDK and SYGVNS. J gave up 5 bases and V 2 bases, and 6 bases lay outside the gene matches. This CDR3 has 15 amino acids.

By frequency in the sample, this clone is medium-sized. The genes are TRBV14 and TRBJ1-1, with D possibly being TRBD1 (6 bases). Germline V lookup: CDR1 SGHDN, CDR2 FVKESK. CDR3 length equals 16 residues. Between the trimmed V and J ends, which lost 0 bases and 1 base, there was a span of 12 bases. CDR3 sequence reads: CASSQDRAGENTEAFF. CDR3 coding DNA: TGTGCCAGCAGCCAAGACCGGGCAGGGGAGAACACTGAAGCTTTCTTT.

This rearrangement joins TRBV30 to TRBJ2-7; weak D call: TRBD1 (6 bases). In germline, CDR1 is GTSNPN, CDR2 SVGIG (reference sequence). The V end was cut by 8 bases, the J end by 0 bases, with 17 bases between. The CDR3 totals 14 residues. CDR3 sequence (DNA): TGTGCCGGGAAAGGGAACAGGGACTCCTACGAGCAGTACTTC. Protein: CAGKGNRDSYEQYF.

The chain employs TRBV5-1 and TRBJ1-2; TRBD1 matches 8 bases. The CDR3 loop spans 13 amino acids. J gave up 7 bases and V 0 bases, and 2 bases lay outside the gene matches. Germline-derived CDR1 and CDR2 are SGHRS and YFSETQ. The CDR3 reads CASSLAGGSGYTF. The CDR3 DNA reads as TGCGCCAGCAGCTTGGCAGGGGGCAGTGGCTACACCTTC.

Written as DNA, the CDR3 is TGTGCCAGCAGGACCCGGGACAGGGGCAATCAGCCCCAGCATTTT. It is translated as CASRTRDRGNQPQHF. This sequence joins TRBV6-1 and TRBJ1-5; 9 bases fit TRBD1. Germline CDR1 is MNHNS and CDR2 is SASEGT. This CDR3 is built from 15 residues. Germline trimming cut 6 bases from V and 2 bases from J; bases unmatched to any gene: 5.